Listed here are 4 T cell receptor beta chains from one sample, sequenced in a study of cytomegalovirus exposure and HLA in healthy donors. The PCR was carried out with 60 Vbeta primers and 13 Jbeta primers. The protocol was immunoSEQ multiplex PCR, while the TCRdb copy is restricted to in-frame clones and leaves out a portion. The sample carries around 160,000 clones, about three quarters recorded once. The sample comprised PBMCs. These receptors were obtained from a woman aged 40 to 55 in good health and CMV-seropositive.

The gene calls are TRBV19 and TRBJ2-3; the match to TRBD2 covers 8 bases. The CDR3 sequence is 15 residues long. Per the germline V gene, CDR1 is LNHDA and CDR2 is SQIVND (reference sequence). After removal of 7 bases from V and 11 bases from J, the junction contained 17 bases not matched to a gene. This CDR3 is CASTRRAGASRGQYF. The CDR3 DNA follows: TGTGCCAGTACCCGGAGAGCGGGGGCCTCCCGGGGGCAGTATTTT.

The chain uses TRBV5-8 and TRBJ1-2; a weak D match, TRBD1 (5 bases). The V end lost 1 base, the J end lost 4 bases, and 11 bases lay between the germline ends. The CDR3 is 14 amino acids. CDR1 is SGHTS and CDR2 is YDEGEE in the germline V gene. This CDR3 is CASSLPGLIYGYTF. In nucleotides, the CDR3 is TGTGCCAGCAGCTTGCCAGGGCTTATCTATGGCTACACCTTC.

The chain joins TRBV7-9 to TRBJ1-2; D gene unclear. The V and J ends lost 5 bases and 4 bases respectively, with 14 bases between them. The CDR3 is 14 amino acids. The V gene's germline CDR1 is SEHNR and CDR2 FQNEAQ (reference sequence). In DNA form, the CDR3 reads TGTGCCAGCAGCGTCCGGGAGCTCAGCTATGGCTACACCTTC. As protein: CASSVRELSYGYTF.

The chain links TRBV2 to TRBJ1-2; 9 nucleotides align to TRBD1. J lost 10 bases, V lost 0 bases, and 12 bases had no gene match. Germline CDR1 is SNHLY and CDR2 is FYNNEI. This CDR3 region has 16 residues. The CDR3 protein is CASSEALGTGPKDYTF. CDR3 bases: TGTGCCAGCAGTGAAGCTCTTGGGACAGGGCCTAAAGACTACACCTTC.